Listed below are T cell receptor beta chains from one sample, sequenced in a study of blood T cell repertoires in COVID-19. The assay was immunoSEQ multiplex PCR, and TCRdb's table has in-frame clones only and misses some. Found here are 250,000 or so clones, 90% of them singletons; the top ten hold 4.1%. The sequencing input was PBMCs or T cells enriched from blood (not recorded which). These receptors were collected from a woman aged 25-40 years with acute COVID-19. The CDR3 runs from the conserved cysteine through the conserved F or W. A D gene is named only where the DNA matches it firmly. Clone size is stated in some rows and not others, as once, few, many or a class when expanded.

J | V | size | D | CDR3 | DNA
TRBJ2-7 | TRBV27 | - | - | CASSLMDGISYEQYF | TGTGCCAGCAGTTTAATGGACGGGATCTCCTACGAGCAGTACTTC
TRBJ2-2 | TRBV9 | - | - | CASSPWGEFRTGELFF | TGTGCCAGCAGCCCTTGGGGGGAGTTCAGGACCGGGGAGCTGTTTTTT
TRBJ2-3 | TRBV28 | once | TRBD1 | CASSYRGDTQYF | TGTGCCAGCAGTTACAGGGGAGATACGCAGTATTTT
TRBJ2-7 | TRBV13 | - | TRBD2 | CASSQSTSGSHEQYF | TGTGCCAGCAGCCAATCTACTAGCGGGAGCCACGAGCAGTACTTC
TRBJ2-7 | TRBV6-5 | - | TRBD1 | CASGWTGGDEQYF | TGTGCCAGCGGGTGGACAGGGGGGGACGAGCAGTACTTC
TRBJ2-2 | TRBV5-4 | few | TRBD2 | CASSDKREGDTGELFF | TGTGCCAGCAGCGACAAGCGGGAAGGGGACACCGGGGAGCTGTTTTTT
TRBJ2-5 | TRBV28 | - | TRBD1 | CASSEDRGVQETQYF | TGTGCCAGCAGTGAGGACAGGGGGGTTCAGGAGACCCAGTACTTC
TRBJ2-1 | TRBV25-1 | - | TRBD1 | CASSLTGGPYNEQFF | TGTGCCAGCAGCCTGACAGGGGGCCCATACAATGAGCAGTTCTTC
TRBJ2-5 | TRBV9 | - | TRBD1 | CASSVDPGGETQYF | TGTGCCAGCAGCGTAGATCCAGGGGGAGAGACCCAGTACTTC
TRBJ2-7 | TRBV3-1/TRBV3-2 | few | - | CASSQRAGGSYEQYF | TGTGCCAGCAGCCAAAGAGCAGGCGGGTCCTACGAGCAGTACTTC
TRBJ2-1 | TRBV6-1 | - | - | CASSERVRADFYNEQFF | TGTGCCAGCAGTGAACGAGTCAGAGCGGATTTCTACAATGAGCAGTTCTTC
TRBJ2-1 | TRBV28 | - | - | CASTSRWGRSYNEQFF | TGTGCCAGCACAAGTAGGTGGGGCCGATCCTACAATGAGCAGTTCTTC
TRBJ2-7 | TRBV28 | - | TRBD2 | CASRVTSGSYEQYF | TGTGCCAGCAGAGTGACTAGCGGCTCCTACGAGCAGTACTTC